This passage covers 5 T cell receptor beta chains from one sample sequenced in a study of blood T cell repertoires in COVID-19. Using immunoSEQ multiplex PCR, the repertoire was profiled, and TCRdb retains in-frame clones only, with some absent. Here the sample spans roughly 450,000 clones, about nine tenths being singletons. Sequenced input: PBMCs or T cells enriched from blood (not recorded which). The receptor set was obtained from a man between 18 and 29 years old who had recovered from COVID-19.

This chain connects TRBV27 to TRBJ1-5; a possible D gene is TRBD1 (5 bases). In germline, CDR1 is MNHEY, CDR2 SMNVEV (reference sequence). V was clipped by 1 base and J by 3 bases, with 10 bases between them. The CDR3 is made up of 15 amino acids. The CDR3 DNA reads as TGTGCCAGCAGTTTATGGGCCAGGGACAATCAGCCCCAGCATTTT. Translated, it gives CASSLWARDNQPQHF.

The chain joins TRBV14 to TRBJ1-2; D remains unclear. This CDR3 spans 13 amino acids. Trimming left V 5 bases short and J 3 bases short, with 10 bases between. CDR1 and CDR2 (germline): SGHDN, FVKESK. CDR3 coding DNA: TGTGCCAGCAGCGAGCGTTTTGACTATGGCTACACCTTC. Translated, it gives CASSERFDYGYTF.

V and J are TRBV28 and TRBJ1-2; TRBD1 agrees at 7 bases. Per germline, CDR1 MDHEN and CDR2 SYDVKM. This CDR3 has 16 amino acids. After removal of 5 bases from V and 2 bases from J, the junction contained 11 bases not matched to a gene. For the CDR3, the DNA is TGTGCCAGCAGTCCAACCCGACAGGGACCGAACTATGGCTACACCTTC. This sequence encodes CASSPTRQGPNYGYTF.

This clone was detected once. J is TRBJ1-5 and V is TRBV19; 7 nucleotides align to TRBD1. In germline, CDR1 is LNHDA, CDR2 SQIVND (reference sequence). The CDR3 covers 13 residues. Germline trimming cut 4 bases from V and 8 bases from J; bases unmatched to any gene: 5. For the CDR3, the DNA is TGTGCCAGTAGTAGAGGAGGACAGGAGCCCCAGCATTTT. It yields the protein CASSRGGQEPQHF. Using reference TRBV19 and TRBJ1-5 for the parts outside the CDR3, the full variable domain is DGGITQSPKYLFRKEGQNVTLSCEQNLNHDAMYWYRQDPGQGLRLIYYSQIVNDFQKGDIAEGYSVSREKKESFPLTVTSAQKNPTAFYLCASSRGGQEPQHFGDGTRLSIL.

V is TRBV29-1 and J is TRBJ1-1, with D possibly TRBD1 on 6 matching bases. Germline CDR1 and CDR2: SQVTM and ANQGSEA. The germline V and J ends were trimmed by 4 bases and 0 bases, with 15 bases remaining between them. This CDR3 comprises 15 residues. CDR3 DNA sequence: TGCAGCGTTGTGGGGGCGGACAGCCTGAACACTGAAGCTTTCTTT. Translation gives CSVVGADSLNTEAFF.